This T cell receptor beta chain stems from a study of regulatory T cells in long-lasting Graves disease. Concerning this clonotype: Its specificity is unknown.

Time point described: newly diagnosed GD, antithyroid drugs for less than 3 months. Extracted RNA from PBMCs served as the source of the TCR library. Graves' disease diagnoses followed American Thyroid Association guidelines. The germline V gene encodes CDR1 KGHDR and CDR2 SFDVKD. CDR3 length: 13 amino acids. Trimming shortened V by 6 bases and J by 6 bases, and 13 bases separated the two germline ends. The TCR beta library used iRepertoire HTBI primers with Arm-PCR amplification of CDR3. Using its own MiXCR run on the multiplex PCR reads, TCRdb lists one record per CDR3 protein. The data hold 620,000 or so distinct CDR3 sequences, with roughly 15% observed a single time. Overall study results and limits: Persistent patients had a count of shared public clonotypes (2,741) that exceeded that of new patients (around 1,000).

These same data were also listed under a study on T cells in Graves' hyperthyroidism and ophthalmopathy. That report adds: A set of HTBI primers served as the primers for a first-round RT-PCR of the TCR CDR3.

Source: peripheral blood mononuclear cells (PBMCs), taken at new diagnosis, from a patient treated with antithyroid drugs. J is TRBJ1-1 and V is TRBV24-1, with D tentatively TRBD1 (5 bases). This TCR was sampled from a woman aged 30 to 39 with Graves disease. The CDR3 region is CATSRDGGAEAFF. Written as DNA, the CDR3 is TGTGCCACCAGTCGGGACGGAGGCGCTGAAGCTTTCTTT.